This T cell receptor (delta chain) stems from a study of gamma-delta chains in newborns, infants, children. Study as a whole: Innate gammadelta T cells reportedly expand polyclonally right after birth, driven by microbial exposure, per the title.

The CDR3 is 19 amino acids. Germline CDR1 GEAIGNYY, CDR2 EKD. V dropped 3 bases and J dropped 0 bases, with 17 bases sitting between them. To note about this clone: Just one base apart from a much larger clone, this may be a read error. The sample carries other DNA sequences with the same CDR3.

TCRdb used CATT to re-call clones from the reads. The table shows about 6,100 delta-chain clones, with roughly 2.5% occurring only once. The gene calls are TRDV2 and TRDJ3; a possible D gene is TRDD3 (6 bases). This sequence originates from a child who was a newborn, infant or young child, either healthy, febrile or measles-vaccinated (not recorded which). Sequenced input: blood. The CDR3 DNA follows: TGTGCCTGTGACTCTACCGGGGGACTAAGCTCCTGGGACACCCGACAGATGTTTTTC. This gives the protein CACDSTGGLSSWDTRQMFF.